One and the same sample provided the 18 T cell receptor beta chains below, sequenced in a study of blood T cell repertoires in COVID-19 (dated by TCRdb to 2019 to 2021). The library came from the immunoSEQ multiplex PCR assay. TCRdb provides this immuneACCESS table in a form limited to in-frame rearrangements. Some clones are lacking; in checked studies, under half of them reflect an unresolved V gene, and why the rest are absent is not known. Within this sample are about 170,000 clones, with over 75% of them counted one time only. Of the sample, roughly 1.3% falls within the top ten clones. The sequenced sample was peripheral blood. These receptor sequences come from a man aged 55-75 years who had recovered from COVID-19.

This rearrangement joins TRBV24-1 to TRBJ2-5; 9 bases fit TRBD1. Germline CDR1 reads KGHDR; CDR2 reads SFDVKD. J gave up 1 base and V 6 bases, and 5 bases lay outside the gene matches. This CDR3 comprises 15 residues. CDR3 residues: CATSLGQGFQETQYF. The CDR3 region has the DNA TGTGCCACCAGTCTGGGACAGGGATTCCAAGAGACCCAGTACTTC.

The chain is built from TRBV27 and TRBJ2-7; 7 bases fit TRBD1. Germline loops: CDR1 MNHEY, CDR2 SMNVEV (reference sequence). The CDR3 is 14 residues long. V was pared by 6 bases and J by 0 bases, with 5 bases of the junction left unmatched. The CDR3 region has the DNA TGTGCCAGCAGCCGGGACAGCTTCTCCTACGAGCAGTACTTC. It yields the protein CASSRDSFSYEQYF.

This chain links TRBV19 with TRBJ2-3, with 10 bases aligning to TRBD2. Trimming cost V 6 bases and J 2 bases; bases outside gene matches: 8. The germline gives CDR1 LNHDA, CDR2 SQIVND (reference sequence). There are 16 residues in the CDR3. The CDR3 bases are TGTGCCAGTAGAAGGCGACTAGCGGGTCTCACAGATACGCAGTATTTT. Amino acid sequence: CASRRRLAGLTDTQYF. The variable domain in full, completed from reference TRBV19 and TRBJ2-3, reads DGGITQSPKYLFRKEGQNVTLSCEQNLNHDAMYWYRQDPGQGLRLIYYSQIVNDFQKGDIAEGYSVSREKKESFPLTVTSAQKNPTAFYLCASRRRLAGLTDTQYFGPGTRLTVL.

The chain uses TRBV29-1 and TRBJ2-1, with 7 positions matching TRBD1. The CDR3 consists of 14 residues. V shed 5 bases, J shed 1 base, and the junction held 5 bases outside the gene matches. Germline CDR1 reads SQVTM; CDR2 reads ANQGSEA. The CDR3 sequence: CSVRDRLSYNEQFF. CDR3 in DNA: TGCAGCGTTAGGGACAGACTTTCCTACAATGAGCAGTTCTTC.

This rearrangement joins TRBV9 to TRBJ2-2; 12 bases are a match to TRBD2. This CDR3 is built from 17 residues. V lost 1 base to trimming and J lost 2 bases; unmatched junction nucleotides: 3. The germline CDR1 and CDR2 sequences are SGDLS and YYNGEE. The CDR3 here is CASSVLAGGSNTGELFF. Written as DNA, the CDR3 is TGTGCCAGCAGCGTACTAGCGGGGGGGTCTAACACCGGGGAGCTGTTTTTT.

The chain recombines TRBV6-5 with TRBJ1-2, with TRBD1 identical over 10 bases. Trimming cost V 7 bases and J 7 bases; bases outside gene matches: 6. CDR1 is MNHEY and CDR2 is SVGAGI in the germline V gene. The CDR3 loop spans 13 amino acids. CDR3 nucleotide sequence: TGTGCCAGCACCAAGGACAGGGGGGGTGGCTACACCTTC. Its protein is CASTKDRGGGYTF.

This clone was detected once. The rearrangement links TRBV7-8 to TRBJ1-3, with D unclear. Germline V lookup: CDR1 SGHVS, CDR2 FQNEAQ. V was shortened by 1 base and J by 3 bases, with 16 bases between the two germline ends. The CDR3 runs 17 residues. CDR3: CASSLDPVTIGGNTIYF. The DNA for the CDR3 is TGTGCCAGCAGCTTAGATCCGGTTACGATCGGTGGAAACACCATATATTTT.

This sequence joins TRBV29-1 and TRBJ1-1; D is uncertain. Trimming removed 4 bases at V and 5 bases at J, with 5 bases between. The germline V gene encodes CDR1 SQVTM and CDR2 ANQGSEA. The CDR3 is 10 amino acids. CDR3 amino acids: CSVVGTEAFF. The CDR3 region has the DNA TGCAGCGTTGTCGGGACTGAAGCTTTCTTT. The whole variable domain, filled in from reference TRBV29-1 and TRBJ1-1, reads SAVISQKPSRDICQRGTSLTIQCQVDSQVTMMFWYRQQPGQSLTLIATANQGSEATYESGFVIDKFPISRPNLTFSTLTVSNMSPEDSSIYLCSVVGTEAFFGQGTRLTVV.

This clone was recorded many times. This rearrangement joins TRBV24-1 to TRBJ1-2; 8 positions match TRBD1. The CDR3 loop spans 15 amino acids. CDR1 and CDR2 from the germline V gene are KGHDR and SFDVKD. The trim removed 3 bases at V and 0 bases at J, leaving 2 bases unmatched. CDR3 residues: CATSDRDRTNYGYTF. In nucleotides, the CDR3 is TGTGCCACCAGTGATCGGGACAGGACTAACTATGGCTACACCTTC.

The V call is TRBV6-1, the J call TRBJ1-1, with TRBD1 identical over 7 bases. CDR3 length: 13 amino acids. V shed 3 bases and J 6 bases; nucleotides not matched to a gene: 4. The germline gives CDR1 MNHNS, CDR2 SASEGT. Here the CDR3 DNA reads TGTGCCAGCAGTGAGACAGGGCTCGCTGAAGCTTTCTTT. Translated: CASSETGLAEAFF.

The J gene is TRBJ2-1, the V gene TRBV5-1; TRBD2 matches 13 bases. The CDR3 length is 15 residues. Germline V lookup: CDR1 SGHRS, CDR2 YFSETQ. The V and J ends lost 4 bases and 7 bases, in that order; junction bases with no gene match: 5. CDR3 in amino acids: CASSTGTSGVNEQFF. Written as DNA, the CDR3 is TGCGCCAGCAGCACCGGGACTAGCGGGGTGAATGAGCAGTTCTTC.

The table lists this clone with a count of one. The rearrangement joins TRBV10-2 to TRBJ1-2, with D possibly matching TRBD1 (6 bases). There are 14 residues in the CDR3. Germline-derived CDR1 and CDR2 are WSHSY and SAAADI. Deletions cut 8 bases from V and 4 bases from J, with 17 bases between. The CDR3 loop reads CASDSGQYLYGYTF. The CDR3 nucleotides read TGCGCCAGCGATTCAGGACAGTACCTCTATGGCTACACCTTC.

The chain recombines TRBV7-9 with TRBJ1-2; no definite D call. Germline CDR1 SEHNR, CDR2 FQNEAQ (reference sequence). V shed 0 bases and J shed 8 bases, with 13 bases lying between them. This CDR3 has 14 residues. The chain's CDR3 is CASSLAAIGNGYTF. For the CDR3, the DNA is TGTGCCAGCAGCTTAGCCGCGATCGGGAACGGCTACACCTTC.

The genes are TRBV10-3 and TRBJ1-6; 7 bases match TRBD1. V dropped 5 bases and J dropped 5; count of bases not matched to a gene: 9. The CDR3 spans 16 residues. Germline CDR1 and CDR2: ENHRY and SYGVKD. CDR3 in amino acids: CAISKTGTENNSPLHF. Written as DNA, the CDR3 is TGTGCCATCAGTAAAACCGGGACAGAGAATAATTCACCCCTCCACTTT.

The CDR3 here is CASSKGQRGAAYNEQFF. The DNA for the CDR3 is TGTGCCAGTAGTAAGGGCCAGCGGGGGGCGGCCTACAATGAGCAGTTCTTC. The gene calls are TRBV19 and TRBJ2-1; 9 bases are a match to TRBD2. Trimming removed 4 bases from V and 2 bases from J; junction bases left unmatched: 9. CDR1 is LNHDA, CDR2 SQIVND, per germline (reference sequence). This CDR3 has 17 amino acids.

V is TRBV29-1 and J is TRBJ1-1, with a tentative D call TRBD1 (5 bases). The CDR3 has 13 residues. CDR1 SQVTM and CDR2 ANQGSEA come from the germline V gene. V was pared by 6 bases and J by 3 bases, with 14 bases between. CDR3 DNA sequence: TGCAGCGTGGGGGAGGGAAGGGACACTGAAGCTTTCTTT. Encoded protein: CSVGEGRDTEAFF. The full variable domain, its missing parts supplied by reference TRBV29-1 and TRBJ1-1, is SAVISQKPSRDICQRGTSLTIQCQVDSQVTMMFWYRQQPGQSLTLIATANQGSEATYESGFVIDKFPISRPNLTFSTLTVSNMSPEDSSIYLCSVGEGRDTEAFFGQGTRLTVV.

J is TRBJ1-6 and V is TRBV3-1 (or the pseudogene TRBV3-2); TRBD1 matches 10 bases. Germline-derived CDR1 and CDR2 are LGHDT and YNNKEL (reference sequence). The CDR3 is 15 residues long. J gave up 13 bases and V 0 bases, and 6 bases lay outside the gene matches. CDR3 sequence (DNA): TGTGCCAGCAGCCAAGAGTTGACAGGGGGCTCTCCCCTCCACTTT. Its translation is CASSQELTGGSPLHF.

This clone was observed a single time. The V and J genes are TRBV19 and TRBJ1-1, with TRBD1 as a possible D gene (5 bases). The CDR3 loop spans 13 amino acids. Trimming pared 3 bases from V and 4 bases from J, leaving 9 bases between. The germline V gene encodes CDR1 LNHDA and CDR2 SQIVND (reference sequence). The CDR3 loop reads CASSIPGGTEAFF. The CDR3 DNA reads as TGTGCCAGTAGTATTCCCGGGGGCACTGAAGCTTTCTTT.